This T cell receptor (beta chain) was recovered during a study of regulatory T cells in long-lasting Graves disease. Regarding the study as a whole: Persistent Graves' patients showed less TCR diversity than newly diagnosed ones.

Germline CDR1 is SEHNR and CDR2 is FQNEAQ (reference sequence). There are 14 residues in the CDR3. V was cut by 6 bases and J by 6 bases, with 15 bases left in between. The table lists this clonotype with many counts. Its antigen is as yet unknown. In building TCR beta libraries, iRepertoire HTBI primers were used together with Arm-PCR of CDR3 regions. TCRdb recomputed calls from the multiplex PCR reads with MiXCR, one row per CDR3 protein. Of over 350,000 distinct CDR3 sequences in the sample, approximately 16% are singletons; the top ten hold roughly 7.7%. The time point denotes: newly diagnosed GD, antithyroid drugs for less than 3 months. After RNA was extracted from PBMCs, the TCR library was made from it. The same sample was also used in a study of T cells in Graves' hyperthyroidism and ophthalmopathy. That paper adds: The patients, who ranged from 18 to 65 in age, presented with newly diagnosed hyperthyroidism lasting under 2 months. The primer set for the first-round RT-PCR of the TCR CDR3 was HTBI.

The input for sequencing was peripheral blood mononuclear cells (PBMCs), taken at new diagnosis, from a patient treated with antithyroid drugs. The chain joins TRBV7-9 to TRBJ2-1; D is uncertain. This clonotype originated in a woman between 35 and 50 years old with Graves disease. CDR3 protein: CASSFVGRLNEQFF. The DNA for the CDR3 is TGTGCCAGCAGTTTCGTCGGACGTCTCAATGAGCAGTTCTTC.